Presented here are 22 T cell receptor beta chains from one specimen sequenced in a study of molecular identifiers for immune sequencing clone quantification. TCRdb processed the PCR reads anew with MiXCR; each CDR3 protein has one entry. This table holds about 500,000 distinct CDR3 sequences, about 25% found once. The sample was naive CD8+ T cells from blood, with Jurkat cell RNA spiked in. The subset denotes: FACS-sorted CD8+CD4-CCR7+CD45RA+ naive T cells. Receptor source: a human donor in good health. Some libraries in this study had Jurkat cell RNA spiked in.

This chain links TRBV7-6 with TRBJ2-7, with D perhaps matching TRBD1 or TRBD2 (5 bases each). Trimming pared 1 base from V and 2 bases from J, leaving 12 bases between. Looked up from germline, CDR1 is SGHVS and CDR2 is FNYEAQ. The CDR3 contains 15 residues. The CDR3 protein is CASSLEAGTTYEQYF. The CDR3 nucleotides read TGTGCCAGCAGCTTAGAGGCAGGGACGACCTACGAGCAGTACTTC.

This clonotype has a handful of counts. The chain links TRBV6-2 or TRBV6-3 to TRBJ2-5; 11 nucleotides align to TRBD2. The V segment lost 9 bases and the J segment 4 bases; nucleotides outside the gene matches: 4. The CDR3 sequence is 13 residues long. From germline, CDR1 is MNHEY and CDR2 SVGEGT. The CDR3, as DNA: TGTGCCAGTGGACTAGCGGGCGCAGAGACCCAGTACTTC. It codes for CASGLAGAETQYF.

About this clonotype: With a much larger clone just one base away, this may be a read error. CDR3 amino acids: CASSYFRDIYNGQFF. The CDR3 nucleotides are TGTGCCAGCAGCTACTTCCGGGACATATACAATGGGCAGTTCTTC. The J gene is TRBJ2-1, the V gene TRBV7-2; tentatively, D is TRBD1 (6 bases). Per germline, CDR1 SGHTA and CDR2 FQGNSA. The CDR3 length is 15 residues.

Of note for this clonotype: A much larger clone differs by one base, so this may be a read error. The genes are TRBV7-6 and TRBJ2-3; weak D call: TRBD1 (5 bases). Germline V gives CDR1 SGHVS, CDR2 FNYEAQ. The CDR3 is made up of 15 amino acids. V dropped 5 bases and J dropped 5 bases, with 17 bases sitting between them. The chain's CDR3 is CASSRSQAPGDTQYF. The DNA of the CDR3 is TGTGCCAGCAGCCGATCACAGGCCCCAGGAGATACGCAGTATTTT. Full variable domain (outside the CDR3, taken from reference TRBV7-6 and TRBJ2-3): GAGVSQSPRYKVTKRGQDVALRCDPISGHVSLYWYRQALGQGPEFLTYFNYEAQQDKSGLPNDRFSAERPEGSISTLTIQRTEQRDSAMYRCASSRSQAPGDTQYFGPGTRLTVL.

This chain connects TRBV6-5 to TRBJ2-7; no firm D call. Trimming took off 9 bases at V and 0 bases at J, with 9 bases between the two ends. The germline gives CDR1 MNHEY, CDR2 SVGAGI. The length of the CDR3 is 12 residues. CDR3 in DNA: TGTGCCAGTGGAGCGAGCTCCTACGAGCAGTACTTC. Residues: CASGASSYEQYF.

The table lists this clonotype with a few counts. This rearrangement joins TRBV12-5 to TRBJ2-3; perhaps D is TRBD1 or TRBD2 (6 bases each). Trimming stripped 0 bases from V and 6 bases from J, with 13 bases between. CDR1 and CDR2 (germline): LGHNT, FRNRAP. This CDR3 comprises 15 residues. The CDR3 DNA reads TGTGCTAGTGGTTTGGTATACGGGGGCAGGGATACGCAGTATTTT. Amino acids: CASGLVYGGRDTQYF.

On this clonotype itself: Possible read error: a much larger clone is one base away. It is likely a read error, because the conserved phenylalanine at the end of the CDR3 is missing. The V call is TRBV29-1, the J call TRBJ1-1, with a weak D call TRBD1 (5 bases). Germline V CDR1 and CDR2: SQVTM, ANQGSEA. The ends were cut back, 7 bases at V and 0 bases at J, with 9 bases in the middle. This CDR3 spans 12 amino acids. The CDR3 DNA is TGCAGCGGAGGGGCTTTGAACACTGAAGCTTTCTCT. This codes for CSGGALNTEAFS.

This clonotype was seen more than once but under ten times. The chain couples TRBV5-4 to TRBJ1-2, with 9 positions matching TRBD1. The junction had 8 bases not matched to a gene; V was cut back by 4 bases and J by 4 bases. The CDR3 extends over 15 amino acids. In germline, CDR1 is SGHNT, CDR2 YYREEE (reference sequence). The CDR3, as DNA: TGTGCCAGCAGCCCCGGACAGGGGAGGTCCTATGGCTACACCTTC. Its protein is CASSPGQGRSYGYTF.

The CDR3, as DNA: TGTGCCAGCAGCGTTGGGACAGCTGGGGCCAACGTCCTGACTTTC. Translating it yields CASSVGTAGANVLTF. J is TRBJ2-6 and V is TRBV9; 7 bases match TRBD1. The CDR3 length is 15 residues. Unmatched junction bases numbered 1, after V lost 2 bases and J lost 2 bases. Germline V gene sequence: CDR1 SGDLS, CDR2 YYNGEE.

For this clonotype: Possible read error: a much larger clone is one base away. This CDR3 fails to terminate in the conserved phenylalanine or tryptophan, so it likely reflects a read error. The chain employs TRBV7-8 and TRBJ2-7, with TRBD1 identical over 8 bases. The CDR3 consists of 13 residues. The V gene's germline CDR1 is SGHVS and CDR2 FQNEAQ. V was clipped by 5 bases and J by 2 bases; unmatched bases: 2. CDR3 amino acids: CASSRRGPYEQYL. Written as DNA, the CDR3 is TGTGCCAGCAGCCGCAGGGGGCCCTACGAGCAGTACCTC.

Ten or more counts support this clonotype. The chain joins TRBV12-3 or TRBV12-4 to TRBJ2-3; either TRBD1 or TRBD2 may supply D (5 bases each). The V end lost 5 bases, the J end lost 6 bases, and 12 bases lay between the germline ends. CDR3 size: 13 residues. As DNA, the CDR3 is TGTGCCAGCAGTAAGGCAGGGAGCGATACGCAGTATTTT. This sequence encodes CASSKAGSDTQYF.

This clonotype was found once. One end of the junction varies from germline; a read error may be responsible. Written as DNA, the CDR3 is TGTGCCAACAGCTTATGGGGCGAGGGCGCAGATACGCAGTATTTT. Encoded protein: CANSLWGEGADTQYF. V gene TRBV11-2 combines with J gene TRBJ2-3; D may be TRBD1 or TRBD2 (5 bases each). The germline V gene has CDR1 SGHAT and CDR2 FQNNGV. This CDR3 is built from 15 residues.

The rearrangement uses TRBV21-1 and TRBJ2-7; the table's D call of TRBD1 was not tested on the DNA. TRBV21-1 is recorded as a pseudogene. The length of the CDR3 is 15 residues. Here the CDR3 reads CASTGGGSNSYEQYF. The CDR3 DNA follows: TGTGCCAGCACCGGCGGGGGTTCCAACTCCTACGAGCAGTACTTC.

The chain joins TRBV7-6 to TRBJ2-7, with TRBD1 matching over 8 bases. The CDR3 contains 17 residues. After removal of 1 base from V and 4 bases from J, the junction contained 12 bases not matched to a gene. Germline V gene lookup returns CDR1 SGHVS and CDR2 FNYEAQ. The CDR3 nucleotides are TGTGCCAGCAGCTTAGAACAGACAACAGGGGGACGGTACGAGCAGTACTTC. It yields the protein CASSLEQTTGGRYEQYF.

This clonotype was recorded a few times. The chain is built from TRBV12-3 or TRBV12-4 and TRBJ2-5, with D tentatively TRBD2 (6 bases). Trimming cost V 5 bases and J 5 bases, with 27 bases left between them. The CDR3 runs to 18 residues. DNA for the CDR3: TGTGCCAGCAGTATCCCTGGGTCTCAGGGAGGAGGTATGGAGACCCAGTACTTC. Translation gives CASSIPGSQGGGMETQYF.

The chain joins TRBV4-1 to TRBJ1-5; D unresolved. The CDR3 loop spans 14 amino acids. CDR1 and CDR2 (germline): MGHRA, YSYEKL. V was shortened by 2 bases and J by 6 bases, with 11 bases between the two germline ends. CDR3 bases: TGCGCCAGCAGCCAAAAGGTGGGGAGTCAGCCCCAGCATTTT. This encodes CASSQKVGSQPQHF.

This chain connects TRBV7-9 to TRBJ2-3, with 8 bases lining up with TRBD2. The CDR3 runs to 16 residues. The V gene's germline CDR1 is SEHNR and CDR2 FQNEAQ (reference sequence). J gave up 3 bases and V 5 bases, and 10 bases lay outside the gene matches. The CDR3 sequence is CASSMSSGGLTDTQYF. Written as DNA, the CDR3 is TGTGCCAGCAGCATGTCAAGCGGGGGCCTAACAGATACGCAGTATTTT.

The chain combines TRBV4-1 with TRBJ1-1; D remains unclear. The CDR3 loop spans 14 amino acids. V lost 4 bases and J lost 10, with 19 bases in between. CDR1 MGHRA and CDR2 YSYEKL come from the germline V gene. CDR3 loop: CASSPPTVNGGAFF. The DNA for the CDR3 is TGCGCCAGCAGCCCCCCCACCGTTAATGGCGGAGCTTTCTTT.

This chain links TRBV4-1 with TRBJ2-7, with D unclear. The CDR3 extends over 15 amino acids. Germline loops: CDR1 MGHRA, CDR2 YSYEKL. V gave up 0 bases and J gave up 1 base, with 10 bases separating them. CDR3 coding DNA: TGCGCCAGCAGCCAAGAAGTCAGGCCTTCCTACGAGCAGTACTTC. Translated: CASSQEVRPSYEQYF.

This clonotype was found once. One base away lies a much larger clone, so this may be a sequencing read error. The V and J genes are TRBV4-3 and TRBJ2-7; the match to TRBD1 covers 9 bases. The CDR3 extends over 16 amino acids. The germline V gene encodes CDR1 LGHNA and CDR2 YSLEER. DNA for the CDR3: TGCGCCAGCAGCCAAGATCGGGGACAGGGATCCTACAAGCAGTACTTC. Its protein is CASSQDRGQGSYKQYF.

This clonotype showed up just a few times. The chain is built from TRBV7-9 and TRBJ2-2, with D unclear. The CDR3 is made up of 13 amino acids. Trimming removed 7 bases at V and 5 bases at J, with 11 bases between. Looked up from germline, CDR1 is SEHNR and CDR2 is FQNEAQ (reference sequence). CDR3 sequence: CASTHTWTGELFF. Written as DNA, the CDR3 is TGTGCCAGCACCCACACATGGACCGGGGAGCTGTTTTTT.

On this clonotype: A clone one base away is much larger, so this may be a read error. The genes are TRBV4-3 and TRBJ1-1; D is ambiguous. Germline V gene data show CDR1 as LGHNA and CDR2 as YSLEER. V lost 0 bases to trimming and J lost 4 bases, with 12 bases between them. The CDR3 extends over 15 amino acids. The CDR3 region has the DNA TGCGCCAGCAGCCAAGATGGAGTTACCGCCACTGAAGCTTTCTTT. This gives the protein CASSQDGVTATEAFF.